The 18 T cell receptor beta chains given below trace back to one sample, sequenced in a study of blood T cell repertoires in COVID-19. Method: immunoSEQ multiplex PCR; TCRdb's copy keeps in-frame clones and lacks some. The data contain hundreds of thousands of clones, roughly 80% of them seen just once; the ten biggest clones take up about 8%. Sequencing was performed on peripheral blood. These receptors all stem from a woman of 80 years or more with acute or convalescent COVID-19.

The chain has TRBV4-2 and TRBJ2-3, with 12 bases that match TRBD2. CDR3 length equals 20 residues. Germline trimming cut 1 base from V and 0 bases from J; bases unmatched to any gene: 11. The germline V gene has CDR1 LGHNA and CDR2 YNFKEQ. CDR3 nucleotides: TGTGCCAGCAGCCAAGGGGGGGGACTAGCGGGCGGAAGAAGCACAGATACGCAGTATTTT. This gives the protein CASSQGGGLAGGRSTDTQYF.

This chain links TRBV15 with TRBJ1-2; a weak D match, TRBD1 (6 bases). Germline CDR1 is LNHNV and CDR2 is YYDKDF (reference sequence). Deletions cut 3 bases from V and 7 bases from J, with 15 bases between. The length of the CDR3 is 14 residues. CDR3 coding DNA: TGTGCCACCAGCAGCGGGGGGCCGGAGAGTGGCTACACCTTC. Its translation is CATSSGGPESGYTF.

This clone was recorded a few times. The rearrangement joins TRBV7-2 to TRBJ2-7; D unclear. This CDR3 spans 13 amino acids. V dropped 7 bases and J dropped 2 bases, with 12 bases sitting between them. CDR1 is SGHTA, CDR2 FQGNSA, per germline. CDR3 residues: CASMGRAPYEQYF. The CDR3 region has the DNA TGTGCCAGCATGGGCAGAGCCCCCTACGAGCAGTACTTC.

The genes are TRBV5-1 and TRBJ2-7, with 8 bases fitting TRBD1. CDR3 length: 14 amino acids. Trimming took 2 bases from V and 6 from J; bases not matched to a gene: 7. The germline CDR1 and CDR2 sequences are SGHRS and YFSETQ. The chain's CDR3 is CASSLWTGIGEQYF. CDR3 DNA: TGCGCCAGCAGCTTATGGACAGGGATCGGCGAGCAGTACTTC.

The rearrangement links TRBV27 to TRBJ2-2; a weak D match, TRBD2 (5 bases). The CDR3 runs to 14 residues. The V end lost 3 bases, the J end lost 7 bases, and 12 bases lay between the germline ends. Germline V gene data show CDR1 as MNHEY and CDR2 as SMNVEV (reference sequence). CDR3 sequence (DNA): TGTGCCAGCAGTTTGAAACATGAGGGCGGGGAGCTGTTTTTT. This sequence encodes CASSLKHEGGELFF.

This chain links TRBV25-1 with TRBJ1-6, with 7 nucleotides matching TRBD1. Germline CDR1 and CDR2: MGHDK and SYGVNS. The J segment lost 9 bases and the V segment lost 3 bases, leaving 8 bases of the junction unmatched. The CDR3 length is 15 residues. The DNA of the CDR3 is TGTGCCAGCAGTGATCGGGGCAGGGGGGTTTCACCCCTCCACTTT. Encoded protein: CASSDRGRGVSPLHF.

This rearrangement joins TRBV5-1 to TRBJ1-2; 7 bases map to TRBD1. The trim removed 0 bases at V and 8 bases at J, leaving 4 bases unmatched. The CDR3 totals 13 residues. Germline assignment: CDR1 SGHRS and CDR2 YFSETQ. The CDR3 DNA follows: TGCGCCAGCAGCTTGGGGACAGGTCCAGGCTACACCTTC. Translation gives CASSLGTGPGYTF.

The chain recombines TRBV18 with TRBJ1-2; D uncertain. Germline-derived CDR1 and CDR2 are KGHSH and LQKENI. V dropped 4 bases and J dropped 1 base, with 7 bases sitting between them. The CDR3 length is 13 residues. The CDR3 nucleotides read TGTGCCAGCTCACTGGGCGATAACTATGGCTACACCTTC. It specifies CASSLGDNYGYTF.

The chain is built from TRBV6-5 and TRBJ2-1, with a weak D call TRBD1 (5 bases). This CDR3 spans 13 amino acids. The germline V gene has CDR1 MNHEY and CDR2 SVGAGI. With 7 bases removed from V and 6 bases from J, the gap between germline ends came to 13 bases. The CDR3 protein is CASIEIRGNEQFF. The CDR3 nucleotides are TGTGCCAGCATAGAGATAAGGGGCAATGAGCAGTTCTTC.

The V gene is TRBV5-4, the J gene TRBJ1-1; D call uncertain. CDR3 length: 14 amino acids. CDR1 SGHNT and CDR2 YYREEE come from the germline V gene (reference sequence). The V and J ends lost 0 bases and 0 bases respectively, with 6 bases between them. The DNA for the CDR3 is TGTGCCAGCAGCTTGGCGCTATTGAACACTGAAGCTTTCTTT. Translated: CASSLALLNTEAFF.

The chain carries TRBV18 and TRBJ1-1; no clear D. V was trimmed by 2 bases and J by 0 bases, leaving 10 bases between them. CDR3 length: 15 residues. Germline V gives CDR1 KGHSH, CDR2 LQKENI. CDR3 in DNA: TGTGCCAGCTCACCAAATAGCGGGATGAACACTGAAGCTTTCTTT. Translation gives CASSPNSGMNTEAFF.

The V gene is TRBV9, the J gene TRBJ1-2, with D perhaps TRBD1 (6 bases). V gave up 0 bases and J gave up 5 bases, with 14 bases separating them. CDR3 length: 15 residues. Per the germline V gene, CDR1 is SGDLS and CDR2 is YYNGEE. The CDR3 region is CASSVEVQGRYGYTF. The CDR3 DNA reads as TGTGCCAGCAGCGTAGAGGTCCAGGGGCGATATGGCTACACCTTC.

The genes are TRBV10-1 and TRBJ2-3, with 7 nucleotides matching TRBD2. The length of the CDR3 is 13 residues. Unmatched junction bases numbered 7, after V lost 7 bases and J lost 6 bases. Germline V CDR1 and CDR2: WNHNN, SYGVQD (reference sequence). The CDR3 loop reads CASTRLAPDTQYF. The CDR3 coding sequence is TGCGCCAGCACGAGACTAGCCCCGGATACGCAGTATTTT.

For the CDR3, the DNA is TGTGCCAGTAGTACAGGGCCCCGCTACACCTTC. It translates to CASSTGPRYTF. The chain is built from TRBV19 and TRBJ1-2; tentative D call: TRBD1 (5 bases). This CDR3 spans 11 amino acids. Between the trimmed V and J ends, which lost 4 bases and 9 bases, there was a span of 9 bases. From germline, CDR1 is LNHDA and CDR2 SQIVND (reference sequence).

The V call is TRBV12-3 or TRBV12-4, the J call TRBJ2-1, with D possibly TRBD2 on 6 matching bases. The length of the CDR3 is 13 residues. V was trimmed by 6 bases and J by 2 bases, leaving 8 bases between them. The CDR3 nucleotides are TGTGCCAGCAGATCTAGCGCCTACAATGAGCAGTTCTTC. It codes for CASRSSAYNEQFF.

The CDR3 here is CASSFRLAGGLGTDTQYF. CDR3 in DNA: TGTGCCAGCAGCTTCCGACTAGCGGGGGGGCTGGGCACAGATACGCAGTATTTT. The V call is TRBV7-9, the J call TRBJ2-3, with 14 positions matching TRBD2. From germline, CDR1 is SEHNR and CDR2 FQNEAQ (reference sequence). This CDR3 comprises 18 residues. V lost 3 bases to trimming and J lost 1 base; unmatched junction nucleotides: 6.

Remarks on this clone: One end of the junction fails to match germline, which may point to a read error. The V call is TRBV18, the J call TRBJ1-4; D is uncertain. Germline V CDR1 and CDR2: KGHSH, LQKENI. This CDR3 has 14 amino acids. The DNA of the CDR3 is TGTGCCAGCTCACGAGGAGGTACTAACGAAAAACTGTTTTTT. It specifies CASSRGGTNEKLFF.

The chain employs TRBV29-1 and TRBJ1-5; 8 bases fit TRBD1. The J segment lost 5 bases and the V segment lost 7 bases, leaving 4 bases of the junction unmatched. Germline V gives CDR1 SQVTM, CDR2 ANQGSEA. The CDR3 has 12 residues. CDR3 in DNA: TGCAGCGGATCGACAGGGGATCAGCCCCAGCATTTT. Its protein product is CSGSTGDQPQHF.